A single T cell receptor (beta chain) is shown here with its context. This sample was taken from a study of Ad26.COV2.S vaccination and SARS-CoV-2 variants. About the study: It was the COV1001 Ad26.COV2.S trial arm that included the donor. Recipients of Ad26.COV2.S got it intramuscularly, once or twice 56 days apart.

Treatment noted: roughly 18 received Ad26.COV2.S at low or high dose, single or two shots; 5 received placebo; per-sample allocation not given. Sampling occurred on day 63 after the first vaccine or placebo injection. An adult of 18-55 years in Boston served as donor. Its platform was an Ad26 vector, and its expressed antigen was Wuhan-strain SARS-CoV-2 spike. Clones were sequenced by immunoSEQ multiplex PCR, and TCRdb holds only the in-frame ones, with some missing. The table lists around 300,000 clones, approximately 86% of them singletons. The sample here was peripheral blood, taken in a trial of Ad26.COV2.S vaccine versus placebo. The source is a person between 18 and 60 years old who received the Ad26.COV2.S COVID-19 vaccine or a placebo.

The DNA of the CDR3 is TGTGCCAGCAGCTTGATCGGACAGACCAAAAACATTCAGTACTTC. Protein sequence: CASSLIGQTKNIQYF. This chain joins TRBV5-6 and TRBJ2-4, with TRBD1 as a possible D gene (6 bases). Trimming took off 1 base at V and 2 bases at J, with 10 bases between the two ends. This CDR3 comprises 15 residues. Germline V gene data show CDR1 as SGHDT and CDR2 as YYEEEE.